This T cell receptor beta chain emerged from a study of CD8+ T cells in alopecia areata. Across the whole study: Those patients who were treated received oral tofacitinib, which was given at 5 to 10 mg twice daily for moderate-to-severe alopecia areata.

Germline V gene sequence: CDR1 SEHNR, CDR2 FQNEAQ (reference sequence). V shed 3 bases and J shed 4 bases, with 21 bases lying between them. The CDR3 contains 17 residues. The treatment here: oral pan-JAK inhibitor, 5-10 mg twice daily. Study observations and caveats: For lesional scalp, especially alopecia totalis/universalis, clonality was higher than in normal scalp. Both scalp clonality and the expanded CD8+ clones among the top 100 showed a significant decrease with tofacitinib.

Comment on this clone: Its specificity is not known.

RNA, once extracted, was reverse transcribed into cDNA for use as the sequencing template. The table came from immunoSEQ multiplex PCR; TCRdb's copy has only in-frame clones and leaves some out. Among more than 200,000 clones, about 40% were seen once, and the ten largest hold about 2.4%. This receptor was obtained from a human donor with alopecia areata. The sample consisted of CD4+ T cells sorted from blood, taken around week 36, from a patient treated with tofacitinib. This rearrangement joins TRBV7-9 to TRBJ2-5; possibly TRBD1 for D (5 bases). The CDR3 DNA reads TGTGCCAGCAGCTTTACTGCGGCTGGAGCAGGGCTAGAGACCCAGTACTTC. Residues: CASSFTAAGAGLETQYF.